This TCR beta chain was documented in a study of cytomegalovirus exposure and HLA in healthy donors. In the study overall: The Caucasian-associated ancestry cluster held around 81% of roughly 370 genotyped donors.

As for this clone: Its cognate antigen is unknown.

This CDR3 has 12 amino acids. Trimming left V 4 bases short and J 4 bases short, with 9 bases between. The germline V gene encodes CDR1 SGHRS and CDR2 YFSETQ. Findings and caveats of the study: Exclusion applied to some V segments, including TRBV6-2 and TRBV6-3, as they were indistinguishable. The authors later found HLA-associated TCR beta chains more clonally expanded than equally common others.

In the PCR, 60 Vbeta and 13 Jbeta primers were used. Sequenced by immunoSEQ multiplex PCR; TCRdb stores in-frame clones only, minus some. The sample contains 77,000 or so clones, 75% to 85% of which appear only once. Sequences were obtained from PBMCs. The source is a man between 65 and 85 years old in good health and CMV-seropositive. The rearrangement joins TRBV5-1 to TRBJ2-7, with D possibly TRBD1 on 6 matching bases. CDR3 DNA: TGCGCCAGCAGCCCGACAGGATACGAGCAGTACTTC. Protein product: CASSPTGYEQYF.